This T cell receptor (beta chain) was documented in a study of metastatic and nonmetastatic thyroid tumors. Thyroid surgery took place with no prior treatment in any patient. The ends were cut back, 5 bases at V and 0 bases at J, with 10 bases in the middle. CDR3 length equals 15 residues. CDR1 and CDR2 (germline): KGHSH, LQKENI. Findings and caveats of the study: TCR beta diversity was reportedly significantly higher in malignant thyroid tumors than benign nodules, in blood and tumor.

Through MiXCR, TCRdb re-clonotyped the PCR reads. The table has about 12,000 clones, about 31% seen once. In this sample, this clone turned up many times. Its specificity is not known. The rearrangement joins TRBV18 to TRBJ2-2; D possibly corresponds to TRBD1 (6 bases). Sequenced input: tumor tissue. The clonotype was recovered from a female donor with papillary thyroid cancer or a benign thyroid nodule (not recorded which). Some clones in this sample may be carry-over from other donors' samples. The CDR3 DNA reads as TGTGCCAGCTCAGAACAGGGTTCGAACACCGGGGAGCTGTTTTTT. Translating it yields CASSEQGSNTGELFF.